A single T cell receptor beta chain is shown here with its context. Original processing notes: It was from reference gene primer amplification that nucleated cell counts were estimated. Repertoires were generated with immunoSEQ multiplex PCR, while TCRdb's copy carries only in-frame clones and drops some. D and trimming were read from the DNA, whereas the V and J calls and clone size are those reported in that table. Of about 350,000 clones detected, around 87% appear once; the ten largest clones hold roughly 5.3%. This specimen belongs to a study of blood T cell repertoires in COVID-19. Donors in Cohort 3 counted as recovered after two negative PCRs, clearance, or symptom resolution. The CDR3 is made up of 13 amino acids. V was pared by 4 bases and J by 2 bases, with 9 bases between. The germline CDR1 and CDR2 sequences are KGHSH and LQKENI.

The sequenced sample was PBMCs or T cells enriched from blood (not recorded which). The chain recombines TRBV18 with TRBJ2-7; possibly TRBD2 for D (5 bases). The TCR originated in a woman aged 25 to 39 who had recovered from COVID-19. The CDR3 region has the DNA TGTGCCAGCTCACTGCCCGGGACCTACGAGCAGTACTTC. Protein: CASSLPGTYEQYF.